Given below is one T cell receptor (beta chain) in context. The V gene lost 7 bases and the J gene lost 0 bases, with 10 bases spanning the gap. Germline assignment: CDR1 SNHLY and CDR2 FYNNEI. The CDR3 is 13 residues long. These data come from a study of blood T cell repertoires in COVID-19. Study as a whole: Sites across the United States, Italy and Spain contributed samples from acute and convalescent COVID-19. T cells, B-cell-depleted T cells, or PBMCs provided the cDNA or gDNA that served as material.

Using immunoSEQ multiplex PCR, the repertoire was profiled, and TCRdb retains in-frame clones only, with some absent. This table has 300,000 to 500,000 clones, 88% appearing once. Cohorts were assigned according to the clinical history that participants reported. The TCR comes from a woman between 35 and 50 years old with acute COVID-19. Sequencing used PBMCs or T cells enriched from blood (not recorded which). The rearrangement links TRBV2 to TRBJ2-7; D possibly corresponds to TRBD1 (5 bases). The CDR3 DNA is TGTGCCAGCAAGTTTGACAGCTCCTACGAGCAGTACTTC. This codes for CASKFDSSYEQYF.